The rows below give T cell receptor beta chains drawn from one sample of a study of breast tumors, draining lymph nodes, adjacent tissues. TCRdb re-called the multiplex PCR reads through MiXCR, storing one row per CDR3 protein. The table records some 110,000 distinct CDR3 sequences, approximately 28% of them present only once. Specimen: axillary lymph node tissue. The receptors derive from a female donor with breast cancer. Some clones in this sample may be carry-over from other donors' samples. The CDR3 runs from the conserved cysteine through the conserved F or W. Each record gives: clone size, D gene, V gene, J gene, CDR3 DNA, CDR3 protein. A D gene is named only where the DNA matches it firmly. Size is stated for part of the rows, as once, few or many counts, or as a class when the clone is expanded.

clone_size: many; d_call: NA; v_call: TRBV27; j_call: TRBJ2-3; cdr3_nt: TGTGCCAGCAGTTTATCGAGAACCGCTAGCACAGATACGCAGTATTTT; cdr3_aa: CASSLSRTASTDTQYF
clone_size: many; d_call: TRBD1; v_call: TRBV12-3/TRBV12-4; j_call: TRBJ1-2; cdr3_nt: TGTGCCAGCACCCGGGACAGCCCAATATATGGCTACACCTTC; cdr3_aa: CASTRDSPIYGYTF
clone_size: many; d_call: TRBD2; v_call: TRBV27; j_call: TRBJ2-7; cdr3_nt: TGTGCCAGCACTAACCCCGGGGGGGAGCAGTACTTC; cdr3_aa: CASTNPGGEQYF
clone_size: many; d_call: NA; v_call: TRBV19; j_call: TRBJ1-2; cdr3_nt: TGTGCCAGTAGCGGAGGCAGGGCTGGTGGCTACACCTTC; cdr3_aa: CASSGGRAGGYTF
clone_size: few; d_call: NA; v_call: TRBV20-1; j_call: TRBJ1-2; cdr3_nt: TGCAGTGCTCCCCAAGATCGGGGTTTAAACTATGGCTACACCTTC; cdr3_aa: CSAPQDRGLNYGYTF
clone_size: NA; d_call: TRBD2; v_call: TRBV20-1; j_call: TRBJ2-5; cdr3_nt: TGCAGTGCTAGAGATTTAAAAGTAGCGGGAGATGCTGGGGACCAAGAGACCCAGTACTTC; cdr3_aa: CSARDLKVAGDAGDQETQYF
clone_size: many; d_call: NA; v_call: TRBV20-1; j_call: TRBJ1-2; cdr3_nt: TGCAGTGCCAACGCCCCCGTGGGGATCTATGGCTACACCTTC; cdr3_aa: CSANAPVGIYGYTF
clone_size: NA; d_call: NA; v_call: TRBV14; j_call: TRBJ1-1; cdr3_nt: TGTGCCAGCAGCCAAGTGGGGGGGGGCCTGGGACCTGAAGCTTTCTTT; cdr3_aa: CASSQVGGGLGPEAFF
clone_size: NA; d_call: NA; v_call: TRBV7-2; j_call: TRBJ1-3; cdr3_nt: TGTGCCAGCAGCCCCTACCGGGCAAACACCATATATTTT; cdr3_aa: CASSPYRANTIYF
clone_size: few; d_call: NA; v_call: TRBV7-2; j_call: TRBJ1-1; cdr3_nt: TGTGCCAGCAGCTTAGACCCGGGTTTAATGAACACTGAAGCTTTCTTT; cdr3_aa: CASSLDPGLMNTEAFF
clone_size: NA; d_call: NA; v_call: TRBV9; j_call: TRBJ2-5; cdr3_nt: TGTGCCAGCAGTGGGGGGAGGTCTGGGGGAGAGACCCAGTACTTC; cdr3_aa: CASSGGRSGGETQYF
clone_size: many; d_call: TRBD1; v_call: TRBV11-2; j_call: TRBJ1-5; cdr3_nt: TGTGCCAGCAGCTTAGGTACAGGGGCCGATCAGCCCCAGCATTTT; cdr3_aa: CASSLGTGADQPQHF
clone_size: once; d_call: TRBD2; v_call: TRBV2; j_call: TRBJ2-2; cdr3_nt: TGTGCCAGCACTGTAAGCGGGGGCCAGAACACCGGGGAGCTGTCTTGG; cdr3_aa: CASTVSGGQNTGELSW
clone_size: once; d_call: NA; v_call: TRBV2; j_call: TRBJ2-2; cdr3_nt: TGTGCCAGCAGCCCCTCCTCAGGACAATTTTTTGGGGAGCTGTTTTTT; cdr3_aa: CASSPSSGQFFGELFF
clone_size: NA; d_call: NA; v_call: TRBV19; j_call: TRBJ1-5; cdr3_nt: TGTGCCAGTAATTCAGGGAGGGAGAATCAGCCCCAGCATTTT; cdr3_aa: CASNSGRENQPQHF
clone_size: NA; d_call: NA; v_call: TRBV28; j_call: TRBJ1-3; cdr3_nt: TGTGCCGTAACCTCGGGGGAATACTCTGGAAACACCATATATTTT; cdr3_aa: CAVTSGEYSGNTIYF
clone_size: many; d_call: NA; v_call: TRBV12-3/TRBV12-4; j_call: TRBJ2-7; cdr3_nt: TGTGCCAGCAGTCCTTCGGGGAGGGGGTACGGTTACGAGCAGTACTTC; cdr3_aa: CASSPSGRGYGYEQYF
clone_size: many; d_call: NA; v_call: TRBV27; j_call: TRBJ2-5; cdr3_nt: TGTGCCAGCAGTCCCGACAGGGAGGGGGAGACCCAGTACTTC; cdr3_aa: CASSPDREGETQYF
clone_size: many; d_call: NA; v_call: TRBV19; j_call: TRBJ2-4; cdr3_nt: TGTGCCAGTAGTATTGGCAGGGGTAACATTCAGTACTTC; cdr3_aa: CASSIGRGNIQYF
clone_size: NA; d_call: TRBD2; v_call: TRBV9; j_call: TRBJ2-2; cdr3_nt: TGTGCCAGCACTCGGGGGCTAGCGGGGGTGGCCGGGGAGCTGTTTTTT; cdr3_aa: CASTRGLAGVAGELFF
clone_size: NA; d_call: NA; v_call: TRBV11-3; j_call: TRBJ1-3; cdr3_nt: TGTGCCAGCGGCCAGGGCCCTGGAATCACCATATATTTT; cdr3_aa: CASGQGPGITIYF
clone_size: few; d_call: TRBD1; v_call: TRBV10-1; j_call: TRBJ2-3; cdr3_nt: TGCGCCACCCAAGGGAAGGGGACAGCCACAGATACGCAGTATTTT; cdr3_aa: CATQGKGTATDTQYF
clone_size: once; d_call: NA; v_call: TRBV25-1; j_call: TRBJ1-3; cdr3_nt: TGTGCCAGCACCAGAGGTCCGCTGACGGCTGGAAACACCATATATTTT; cdr3_aa: CASTRGPLTAGNTIYF
clone_size: many; d_call: NA; v_call: TRBV30; j_call: TRBJ2-7; cdr3_nt: TGTGCCTGGAGTGGGGGGGCCGCGCCCTACGAGCAGTACTTC; cdr3_aa: CAWSGGAAPYEQYF
clone_size: many; d_call: TRBD1; v_call: TRBV5-1; j_call: TRBJ1-6; cdr3_nt: TGCGCCAGCAGCGGGACAGGGCATAATTCACCCCTCCACTTT; cdr3_aa: CASSGTGHNSPLHF
clone_size: many; d_call: NA; v_call: TRBV6-2/TRBV6-3; j_call: TRBJ1-2; cdr3_nt: TGTGCCAGCAGGAACCTAATTTCGACAGACCTCTATGGCTACACCTTC; cdr3_aa: CASRNLISTDLYGYTF